Below are 12 T cell receptor beta chains sequenced from a single sample in a study of cytomegalovirus exposure and HLA in healthy donors. PCR involved 60 Vbeta and 13 Jbeta primers. Using immunoSEQ multiplex PCR, the repertoire was profiled, and TCRdb retains in-frame clones only, with some absent. Here the sample spans approximately 120,000 clones, under 85% being singletons. The material sequenced was PBMCs. The receptors come from a woman aged 50 to 60 in good health and CMV-seropositive.

The rearrangement links TRBV6-5 to TRBJ1-4, with unresolved D. The germline V and J ends were trimmed by 6 bases and 4 bases, with 12 bases remaining between them. This CDR3 spans 14 amino acids. Germline V gives CDR1 MNHEY, CDR2 SVGAGI. The CDR3: CASRPTMDNEKLFF. CDR3 coding DNA: TGTGCCAGCAGGCCGACTATGGATAATGAAAAACTGTTTTTT.

This clone showed up just a few times. The chain links TRBV7-6 to TRBJ2-7, with D maybe TRBD1 (5 bases). Germline CDR1 SGHVS, CDR2 FNYEAQ. Trimming pared 1 base from V and 2 bases from J, leaving 9 bases between. The CDR3 is made up of 14 amino acids. The CDR3 loop reads CASSLVQGPYEQYF. CDR3 coding DNA: TGTGCCAGCAGCTTAGTCCAGGGTCCCTACGAGCAGTACTTC.

The chain uses TRBV28 and TRBJ1-2, with a weak D call TRBD1 (5 bases). Germline lookup yields CDR1 MDHEN and CDR2 SYDVKM. CDR3 length: 13 amino acids. Here the CDR3 reads CVSSSRRGYGYTF. The CDR3 DNA reads TGTGTGAGCAGTTCCCGCCGGGGGTATGGCTACACCTTC.

The chain is built from TRBV7-2 and TRBJ2-3; 8 bases map to TRBD2. CDR3 size: 16 residues. J gave up 1 base and V 5 bases, and 8 bases lay outside the gene matches. Germline V gives CDR1 SGHTA, CDR2 FQGNSA. CDR3 region: CASSILAGWGTDTQYF. DNA for the CDR3: TGTGCCAGCAGCATTCTAGCGGGTTGGGGCACAGATACGCAGTATTTT.

The chain uses TRBV14 and TRBJ2-1, with TRBD2 as a possible D gene (7 bases). Trimming stripped 4 bases from V and 4 bases from J, with 14 bases between. The CDR3 runs to 15 residues. Germline V gene data show CDR1 as SGHDN and CDR2 as FVKESK. The CDR3 protein is CASSLRGGLYNEQFF. The CDR3 DNA reads as TGTGCCAGCAGCCTGAGGGGGGGACTGTACAATGAGCAGTTCTTC.

The chain employs TRBV7-3 and TRBJ2-5; perhaps TRBD1 as D (5 bases). Trimming took 5 bases from V and 4 from J, leaving 14 bases between them. The CDR3 covers 14 residues. In germline, CDR1 is SGHTA, CDR2 FQGTGA. This CDR3 reads CASSPRQGGETQYF. DNA for the CDR3: TGTGCCAGCAGCCCCCGGCAGGGTGGAGAGACCCAGTACTTC.

This rearrangement joins TRBV7-2 to TRBJ2-7, with 7 nucleotides matching TRBD1. The V and J ends lost 0 bases and 5 bases, in that order; junction bases with no gene match: 7. Per germline, CDR1 SGHTA and CDR2 FQGNSA. This CDR3 spans 15 amino acids. CDR3 nucleotide sequence: TGTGCCAGCAGCTTAGCTCCGAGACAGGGAGACGAGCAGTACTTC. Encoded protein: CASSLAPRQGDEQYF.

This clone has ten or more counts. The J gene is TRBJ1-2, the V gene TRBV5-5; 10 nucleotides match TRBD1. The CDR3 covers 12 residues. After removal of 4 bases from V and 12 bases from J, the junction contained 6 bases not matched to a gene. CDR1 and CDR2 (germline): SGHKS, YYEKEE (reference sequence). For the CDR3, the DNA is TGTGCCAGCAGCCAAGACAGGGGGCAGGACACCTTC. It encodes CASSQDRGQDTF. The whole variable domain, filled in from reference TRBV5-5 and TRBJ1-2, reads DAGVTQSPTHLIKTRGQQVTLRCSPISGHKSVSWYQQVLGQGPQFIFQYYEKEERGRGNFPDRFSARQFPNYSSELNVNALLLGDSALYLCASSQDRGQDTFGSGTRLTVV.

This clone was recorded only once. The rearrangement joins TRBV7-2 to TRBJ2-7, with a possible D match to TRBD2 (6 bases). This CDR3 region has 14 residues. The V end lost 5 bases, the J end lost 2 bases, and 13 bases lay between the germline ends. Looked up from germline, CDR1 is SGHTA and CDR2 is FQGNSA. CDR3 nucleotide sequence: TGTGCCAGCAGCGCCAGGACGGGGGCCTACGAGCAGTACTTC. Protein: CASSARTGAYEQYF.

The chain has TRBV7-8 and TRBJ2-7, with D uncertain. Trimming removed 2 bases from V and 5 bases from J, with 7 bases in between. CDR1 and CDR2 (germline): SGHVS, FQNEAQ. The CDR3 consists of 12 residues. For the CDR3, the DNA is TGTGCCAGCAGCTTATTAGAAAACGAGCAGTACTTC. It translates to CASSLLENEQYF.

This chain connects TRBV5-1 to TRBJ2-5, with 7 positions matching TRBD1. The germline CDR1 and CDR2 sequences are SGHRS and YFSETQ. Unmatched junction bases numbered 4, after V lost 4 bases and J lost 4 bases. This CDR3 comprises 13 residues. CDR3 loop: CASSPGQRETQYF. The CDR3 coding sequence is TGCGCCAGCAGCCCGGGACAGAGAGAGACCCAGTACTTC. Supplemented by reference TRBV5-1 and TRBJ2-5, the full variable domain reads KAGVTQTPRYLIKTRGQQVTLSCSPISGHRSVSWYQQTPGQGLQFLFEYFSETQRNKGNFPGRFSGRQFSNSRSEMNVSTLELGDSALYLCASSPGQRETQYFGPGTRLLVL.

The chain uses TRBV25-1 and TRBJ2-1; 10 positions agree with TRBD1. Germline-derived CDR1 and CDR2 are MGHDK and SYGVNS. The CDR3 runs 14 residues. Germline trimming cut 5 bases from V and 8 bases from J; bases unmatched to any gene: 6. CDR3 coding DNA: TGTGCCAGCAGTCCGGGACAGGGGTCCTATGAGCAGTTCTTC. Translated: CASSPGQGSYEQFF.